Each of the 18 T cell receptor beta chains below was sequenced from the same sample in a study of blood T cells in healthy people across ages. Using a J-beta primer mix together with a sample-barcoded 5' primer, a second PCR was run for about 7 to 12 cycles. One entry per CDR3 protein, called by TCRdb with MiXCR from the 5' RACE reads. The sample has about 770,000 distinct CDR3 sequences; under 55% are singletons. Material: blood. Source of these receptors: a man aged 60 to 75 in good health.

This chain connects TRBV18 to TRBJ1-2; no clear D. The germline V gene encodes CDR1 KGHSH and CDR2 LQKENI. V was cut by 0 bases and J by 0 bases, with 8 bases left in between. The CDR3 loop spans 15 amino acids. CDR3 region: CASSPPASANYGYTF. CDR3 nucleotides: TGTGCCAGCTCACCACCGGCCTCAGCTAACTATGGCTACACCTTC.

The genes are TRBV7-8 and TRBJ2-2; TRBD2 matches at 9 bases. V was pared by 1 base and J by 6 bases, with 6 bases of the junction left unmatched. CDR1 and CDR2 from the germline V gene are SGHVS and FQNEAQ. The CDR3 totals 16 residues. In DNA, the CDR3 is TGTGCCAGCAGCTTAGTTGGCGGGGGGGCCGCCGGGGAGCTGTTTTTT. It encodes CASSLVGGGAAGELFF.

The chain recombines TRBV24-1 with TRBJ2-3, with a tentative D call TRBD1 (6 bases). The CDR3 loop spans 14 amino acids. CDR1 and CDR2 from the germline V gene are KGHDR and SFDVKD. V was clipped by 7 bases and J by 0 bases, with 10 bases between them. DNA for the CDR3: TGTGCCACCAGGGCACAGGGAAGCACAGATACGCAGTATTTT. As protein: CATRAQGSTDTQYF.

Details on this clonotype: This may come from a read error, since a much larger clone is one base off. This chain joins TRBV4-1 and TRBJ2-5; no firm D call. Deletions cut 1 base from V and 13 bases from J, with 22 bases between. CDR1 and CDR2 from the germline V gene are MGHRA and YSYEKL. This CDR3 region has 15 residues. CDR3 in amino acids: CASSQAVTYSYERYF. CDR3 bases: TGCGCCAGCAGCCAAGCTGTAACGTATTCCTACGAGCGGTACTTC.

This sequence joins TRBV20-1 and TRBJ1-5; D not certain. V gave up 5 bases and J gave up 0 bases, with 11 bases separating them. CDR1 and CDR2 from the germline V gene are DFQATT and SNEGSKA (reference sequence). The CDR3 is made up of 14 amino acids. The CDR3 DNA reads as TGCAGTGCTTCCCCCCGGAGTAGCAATCAGCCCCAGCATTTT. Amino acids: CSASPRSSNQPQHF.

The CDR3 reads CASSGGRVEPQHF. CDR3 DNA sequence: TGTGCCAGCAGTGGGGGCCGTGTCGAGCCCCAGCATTTT. This chain connects TRBV6-1 to TRBJ1-5; weak D call: TRBD1 (5 bases). With 4 bases removed from V and 8 bases from J, the gap between germline ends came to 12 bases. The CDR3 is made up of 13 amino acids. Per the germline V gene, CDR1 is MNHNS and CDR2 is SASEGT.

Concerning this clonotype: This may be a read error, as it is one base from a much larger clone. CDR3 bases: TGCAGTGCCTCGGCCGGGACAGGGGATAACGAGCAGTACTTC. Encoded protein: CSASAGTGDNEQYF. V gene TRBV20-1 combines with J gene TRBJ2-7; TRBD1 aligns across 10 bases. V gave up 6 bases and J gave up 5 bases; unmatched junction bases: 10. Germline CDR1 is DFQATT and CDR2 is SNEGSKA (reference sequence). The CDR3 has 14 amino acids.

This clonotype turned up a few times. The rearrangement joins TRBV20-1 to TRBJ1-1, with TRBD1 matching 7 bases. Germline values: CDR1 DFQATT, CDR2 SNEGSKA (reference sequence). Losses at the gene ends were 5 bases for V and 2 bases for J; bases not matched to a gene: 8. The CDR3 contains 14 residues. The CDR3 region has the DNA TGCAGTGCTTCCGGGACAGTCGATAACACTGAAGCTTTCTTT. This gives the protein CSASGTVDNTEAFF.

V usage is TRBV7-9 and J usage is TRBJ2-1; TRBD1 aligns across 7 bases. Losses at the gene ends were 5 bases for V and 9 bases for J; bases not matched to a gene: 13. From germline, CDR1 is SEHNR and CDR2 FQNEAQ (reference sequence). The CDR3 extends over 15 amino acids. The CDR3 nucleotides read TGTGCCAGCAGCCCTCGGGACAGTCCAATTGGTGAGCAGTTCTTC. It is translated as CASSPRDSPIGEQFF.

A few counts support this clonotype. The chain is built from TRBV6-1 and TRBJ1-2; 9 nucleotides agree with TRBD1. Trimming removed 3 bases from V and 8 bases from J; junction bases left unmatched: 10. The CDR3 has 15 residues. The germline gives CDR1 MNHNS, CDR2 SASEGT. The CDR3 DNA is TGTGCCAGCAGTGATTACGGACAGGGGAACGGGGGCTACACCTTC. Amino acids: CASSDYGQGNGGYTF.

V gene TRBV6-6 combines with J gene TRBJ2-5; 11 nucleotides line up with TRBD1. J lost 3 bases, V lost 5 bases, and 5 bases had no gene match. The CDR3 totals 15 residues. CDR1 is MNHNY, CDR2 SVGAGI, per germline (reference sequence). This CDR3 reads CASSDGTGGKETQYF. DNA for the CDR3: TGTGCCAGCAGTGACGGGACAGGGGGAAAAGAGACCCAGTACTTC.

This clonotype was picked up many times. V is TRBV4-1 and J is TRBJ2-1; D is perhaps TRBD1 (6 bases). This CDR3 is 15 amino acids long. Trimming left V 0 bases short and J 12 bases short, with 18 bases between. Germline CDR1 MGHRA, CDR2 YSYEKL. CDR3 residues: CASSQDQGTASRQFF. CDR3 DNA sequence: TGCGCCAGCAGCCAAGATCAGGGGACGGCCTCCCGGCAGTTCTTC.

In its sample, this clonotype was seen many times. The chain uses TRBV4-3 and TRBJ2-7; D perhaps matches TRBD1 (6 bases). The ends were cut back, 3 bases at V and 3 bases at J, with 9 bases in the middle. The germline gives CDR1 LGHNA, CDR2 YSLEER. CDR3 length: 13 residues. Written as DNA, the CDR3 is TGCGCCAGCAGCCACCAGACAGGCTACGAGCAGTACTTC. Its protein product is CASSHQTGYEQYF.

The chain joins TRBV28 to TRBJ1-1; D perhaps matches TRBD1 (6 bases). Germline loops: CDR1 MDHEN, CDR2 SYDVKM. The V and J ends lost 2 bases and 1 base respectively, with 17 bases between them. The CDR3 sequence is 17 residues long. In nucleotides, the CDR3 is TGTGCCAGCAGTTTAACCCCCTCGACAGGAAAGAACACTGAAGCTTTCTTT. This sequence encodes CASSLTPSTGKNTEAFF. The full variable domain, with the rest looked up from reference TRBV28 and TRBJ1-1, is DVKVTQSSRYLVKRTGEKVFLECVQDMDHENMFWYRQDPGLGLRLIYFSYDVKMKEKGDIPEGYSVSREKKERFSLILESASTNQTSMYLCASSLTPSTGKNTEAFFGQGTRLTVV.

The chain has TRBV2 and TRBJ2-5; 7 bases match TRBD2. V shed 8 bases, J shed 5 bases, and the junction held 11 bases outside the gene matches. The CDR3 is made up of 14 amino acids. Per the germline V gene, CDR1 is SNHLY and CDR2 is FYNNEI. This chain's CDR3 is CASGSGGGGETQYF. CDR3 DNA sequence: TGTGCCAGCGGTTCTGGCGGGGGAGGGGAGACCCAGTACTTC. The complete variable domain, with remaining parts taken from reference TRBV2 and TRBJ2-5, reads EPEVTQTPSHQVTQMGQEVILRCVPISNHLYFYWYRQILGQKVEFLVSFYNNEISEKSEIFDDQFSVERPDGSNFTLKIRSTKLEDSAMYFCASGSGGGGETQYFGPGTRLLVL.

This clonotype was observed a single time. This chain connects TRBV30 to TRBJ2-4; 10 bases fit TRBD1. The J call may be wrong; the DNA end is better matched by TRBJ2-7. The CDR3 spans 13 residues. Germline V gives CDR1 GTSNPN, CDR2 SVGIG (reference sequence). The CDR3: CAWRGTGVHEQYF. Written as DNA, the CDR3 is TGTGCCTGGAGGGGGACAGGGGTCCACGAGCAGTACTTC.

This clonotype was counted a few times. The chain couples TRBV7-9 to TRBJ1-2; maybe TRBD1 (5 bases). The CDR3 contains 14 residues. Germline CDR1 reads SEHNR; CDR2 reads FQNEAQ (reference sequence). V lost 1 base and J 7 bases, leaving 13 bases between the germline ends. In DNA, the CDR3 is TGTGCCAGCAGCTTAGTGCAGGGCCCATTTGGCTACACCTTC. Its protein product is CASSLVQGPFGYTF.

The V and J genes are TRBV28 and TRBJ1-2; TRBD1 matches at 9 bases. The CDR3 is 15 residues long. Germline V lookup: CDR1 MDHEN, CDR2 SYDVKM. Trimming removed 6 bases from V and 4 bases from J; junction bases left unmatched: 9. The CDR3 spells CASRPTGGSGYGYTF. CDR3 nucleotides: TGTGCCAGCAGACCAACAGGGGGCTCGGGCTATGGCTACACCTTC.